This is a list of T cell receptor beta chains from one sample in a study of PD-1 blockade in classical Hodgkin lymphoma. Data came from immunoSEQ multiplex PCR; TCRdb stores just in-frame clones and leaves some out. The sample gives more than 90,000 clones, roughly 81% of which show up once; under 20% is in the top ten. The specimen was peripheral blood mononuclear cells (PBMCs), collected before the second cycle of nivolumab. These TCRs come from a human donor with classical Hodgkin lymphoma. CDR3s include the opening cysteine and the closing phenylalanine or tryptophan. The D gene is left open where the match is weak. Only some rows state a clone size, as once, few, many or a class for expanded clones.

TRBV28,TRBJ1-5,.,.,TGTGCCAGCAGTTTAACCTTGATTGAATGGGCCTCTAAAGGGAGCAATCAGCCCCAGCATTTT,CASSLTLIEWASKGSNQPQHF
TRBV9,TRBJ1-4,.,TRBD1,TGTGCCAGCAGCGTTCGACAGGGAGGTGAAAAACTGTTTTTT,CASSVRQGGEKLFF
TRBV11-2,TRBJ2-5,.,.,TGTGCCAGCAGCTTAGGGGAGACCCAGTACTTC,CASSLGETQYF
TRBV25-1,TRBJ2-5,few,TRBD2,TGTGCCAGCAGTGAGTTGAAGCGGGGGAGGACCCAAGAGACCCAGTACTTC,CASSELKRGRTQETQYF
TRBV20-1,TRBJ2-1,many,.,TGCAGTGCTCTTACGCTTGAGCAGTTCTTC,CSALTLEQFF
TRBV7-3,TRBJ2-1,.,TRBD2,TGTGCCAGCAGCGAAGGACTAGTAAATGAGCAGTTCTTC,CASSEGLVNEQFF
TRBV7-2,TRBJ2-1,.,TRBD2,TGTGCCAGCAGCTTAGTGGCTCCCGGGAGGGCCGGCTACAATGAGCAGTTCTTC,CASSLVAPGRAGYNEQFF
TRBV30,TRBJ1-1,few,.,TGTGCCTGGAGTGTAGGGGGTGAAGCTTTCTTT,CAWSVGGEAFF
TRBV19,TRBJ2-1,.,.,TGTGCCAGTAGTTATGTTCCCAATGAGCAGTTCTTC,CASSYVPNEQFF
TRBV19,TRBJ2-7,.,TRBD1,TGTGCCAGTAGTCCACCCCCCTGGACAGGGGGCTTTAACGAGCAGTACTTC,CASSPPPWTGGFNEQYF
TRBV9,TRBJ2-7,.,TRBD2,TGTGCCAGCAGCGCCGCCACCGGGGGGAGGCAGTACTTC,CASSAATGGRQYF
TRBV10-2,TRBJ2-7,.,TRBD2,TGCGCCAGCAGTGGGGGACTAGCGGCGAAGGGGGAGCAGTACTTC,CASSGGLAAKGEQYF
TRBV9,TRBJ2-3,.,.,TGTGCCAGCAGCGTAGGGCTCCGCACAGATACGCAGTATTTT,CASSVGLRTDTQYF
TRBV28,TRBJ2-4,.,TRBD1,TGTGCCAGCAGTTTATTTTACAGGGGCCAACGAAAAAACATTCAGTACTTC,CASSLFYRGQRKNIQYF
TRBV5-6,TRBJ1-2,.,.,TGTGCCAGCAGCTTGGCACGGACAGCCCGTTTTGGCTACACCTTC,CASSLARTARFGYTF
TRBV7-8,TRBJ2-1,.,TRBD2,TGTGCCAGCAGCTTAGGTAGCGGGATTGGTGAGCAGTTCTTC,CASSLGSGIGEQFF
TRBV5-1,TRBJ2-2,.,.,TGCGCCAGTGTACAGAACACCGGGGAGCTGTTTTTT,CASVQNTGELFF
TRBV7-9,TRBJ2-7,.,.,TGTGCCAGCAGCGGGGTGGTAACCTACGAGCAGTACTTC,CASSGVVTYEQYF
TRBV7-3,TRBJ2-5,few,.,TGTGCCAGCAGCTTACAGGGCAGGGTATCGGAGACCCAGTACTTC,CASSLQGRVSETQYF
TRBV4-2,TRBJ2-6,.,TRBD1,TGTGCCAGCAGCCAAGATCAAAGGGACAGACTCACCTCTGGGGCCAACGTCCTGACTTTC,CASSQDQRDRLTSGANVLTF
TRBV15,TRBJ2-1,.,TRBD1,TGTGCCACCAGCAGCGGCGACAGGGGGCAGAGGGATGAGCAGTTCTTC,CATSSGDRGQRDEQFF
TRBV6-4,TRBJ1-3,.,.,TGTGCCAGCAGTGATAGTCCGGGAAACACCATATATTTT,CASSDSPGNTIYF
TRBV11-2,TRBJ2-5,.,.,TGTGCCAGCAGCCTCCTTTTGGGGGGCTATATTCAAGAGACCCAGTACTTC,CASSLLLGGYIQETQYF
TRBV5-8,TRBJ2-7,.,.,TGTGCCAGCAGCCGAACCTACGAGCAGTACTTC,CASSRTYEQYF
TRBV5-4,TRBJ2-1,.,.,TGTGCCAGCAGCGCGCCAGCAAGAGGGCCCGGGCAGTTCTTC,CASSAPARGPGQFF